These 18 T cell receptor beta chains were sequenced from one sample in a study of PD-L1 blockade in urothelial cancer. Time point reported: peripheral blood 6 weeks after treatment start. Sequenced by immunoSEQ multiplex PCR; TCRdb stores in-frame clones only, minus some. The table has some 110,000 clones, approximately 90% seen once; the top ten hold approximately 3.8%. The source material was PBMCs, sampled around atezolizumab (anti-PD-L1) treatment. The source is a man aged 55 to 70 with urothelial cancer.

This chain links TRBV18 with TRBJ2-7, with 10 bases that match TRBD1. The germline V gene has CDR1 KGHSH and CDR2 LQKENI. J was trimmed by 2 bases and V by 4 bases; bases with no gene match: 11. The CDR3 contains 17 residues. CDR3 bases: TGTGCCAGCTCACTTGGACAGGGGGGAATGGTCCCCTACGAGCAGTACTTC. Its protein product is CASSLGQGGMVPYEQYF. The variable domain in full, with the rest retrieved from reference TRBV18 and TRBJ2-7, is NAGVMQNPRHLVRRRGQEARLRCSPMKGHSHVYWYRQLPEEGLKFMVYLQKENIIDESGMPKERFSAEFPKEGPSILRIQQVVRGDSAAYFCASSLGQGGMVPYEQYFGPGTRLTVT.

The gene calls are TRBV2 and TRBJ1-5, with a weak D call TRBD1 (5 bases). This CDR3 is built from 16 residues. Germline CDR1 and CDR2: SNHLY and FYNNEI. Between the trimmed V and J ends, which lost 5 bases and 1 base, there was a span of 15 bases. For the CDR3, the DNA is TGTGCCAGCAGTCCTCTTGCGGGGGGAAGCAATCAGCCCCAGCATTTT. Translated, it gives CASSPLAGGSNQPQHF.

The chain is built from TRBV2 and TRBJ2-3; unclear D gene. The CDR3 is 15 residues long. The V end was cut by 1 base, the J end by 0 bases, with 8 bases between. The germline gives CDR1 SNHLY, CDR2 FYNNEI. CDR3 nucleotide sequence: TGTGCCAGCAGTGAAGATAGAGCGAGCACAGATACGCAGTATTTT. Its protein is CASSEDRASTDTQYF.

The CDR3 spells CATSRTLVSGGQETQYF. The CDR3, as DNA: TGTGCCACCAGCAGAACTCTCGTGAGCGGGGGACAAGAGACCCAGTACTTC. The chain joins TRBV15 to TRBJ2-5, with TRBD2 matching over 8 bases. The CDR3 loop spans 17 amino acids. V shed 2 bases, J shed 2 bases, and the junction held 10 bases outside the gene matches. Per germline, CDR1 LNHNV and CDR2 YYDKDF (reference sequence).

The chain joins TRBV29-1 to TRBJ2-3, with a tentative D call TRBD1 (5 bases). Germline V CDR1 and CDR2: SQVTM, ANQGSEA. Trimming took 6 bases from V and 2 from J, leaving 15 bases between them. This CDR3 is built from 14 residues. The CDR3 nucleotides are TGCAGCGTAGCCACATTGGACACCACAGATACGCAGTATTTT. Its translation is CSVATLDTTDTQYF.

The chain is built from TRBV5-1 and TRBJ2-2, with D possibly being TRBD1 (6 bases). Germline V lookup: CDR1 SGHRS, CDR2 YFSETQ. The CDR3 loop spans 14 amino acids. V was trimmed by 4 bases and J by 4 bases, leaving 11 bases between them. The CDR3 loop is CASSPGVGTGELFF. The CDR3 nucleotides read TGCGCCAGCAGCCCAGGGGTTGGCACCGGGGAGCTGTTTTTT.

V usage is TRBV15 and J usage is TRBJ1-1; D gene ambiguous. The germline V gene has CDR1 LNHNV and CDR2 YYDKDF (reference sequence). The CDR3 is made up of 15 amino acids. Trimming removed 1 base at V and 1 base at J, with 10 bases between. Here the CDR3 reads CATSRGRHRNTEAFF. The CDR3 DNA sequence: TGTGCCACCAGCAGAGGTCGACATCGGAACACTGAAGCTTTCTTT.

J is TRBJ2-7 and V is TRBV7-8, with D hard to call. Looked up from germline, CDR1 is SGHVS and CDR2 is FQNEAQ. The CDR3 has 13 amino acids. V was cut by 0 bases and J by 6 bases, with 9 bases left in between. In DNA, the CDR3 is TGTGCCAGCAGCTTAGCGCGTTTATCCGAGCAGTACTTC. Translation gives CASSLARLSEQYF.

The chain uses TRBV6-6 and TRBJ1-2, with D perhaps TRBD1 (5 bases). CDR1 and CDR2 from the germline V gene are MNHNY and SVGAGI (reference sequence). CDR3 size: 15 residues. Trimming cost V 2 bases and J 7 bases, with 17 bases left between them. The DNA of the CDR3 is TGTGCCAGCAGTTACGAAGGGCAGGGTGTCGGTGGCTACACCTTC. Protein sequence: CASSYEGQGVGGYTF.

The CDR3 spells CAWSGQGRTEAFF. CDR3 nucleotides: TGTGCCTGGAGTGGACAGGGGAGGACTGAAGCTTTCTTT. This chain links TRBV30 with TRBJ1-1, with 8 bases fitting TRBD1. The germline V gene has CDR1 GTSNPN and CDR2 SVGIG (reference sequence). After removal of 1 base from V and 5 bases from J, the junction contained 3 bases not matched to a gene. The CDR3 extends over 13 amino acids.

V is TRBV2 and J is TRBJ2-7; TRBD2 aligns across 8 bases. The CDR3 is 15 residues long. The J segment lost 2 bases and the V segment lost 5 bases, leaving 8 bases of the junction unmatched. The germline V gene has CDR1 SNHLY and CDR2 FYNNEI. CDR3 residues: CASSPPAGGAYEQYF. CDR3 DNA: TGTGCCAGCAGTCCCCCGGCGGGGGGAGCCTACGAGCAGTACTTC.

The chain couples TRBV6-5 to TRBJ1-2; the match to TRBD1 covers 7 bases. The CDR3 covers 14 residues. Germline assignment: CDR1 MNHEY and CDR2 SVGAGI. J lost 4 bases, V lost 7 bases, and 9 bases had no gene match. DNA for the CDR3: TGTGCCAGCAAAAAGAGGGGGCGGATCTATGGCTACACCTTC. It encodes CASKKRGRIYGYTF.

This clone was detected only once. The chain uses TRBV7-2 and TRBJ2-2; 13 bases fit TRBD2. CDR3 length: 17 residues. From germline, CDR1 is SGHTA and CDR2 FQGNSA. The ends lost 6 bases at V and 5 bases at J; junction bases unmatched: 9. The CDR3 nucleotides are TGTGCCAGCAGACCAGGACTAGCGGGAGCTGGAACCGGGGAGCTGTTTTTT. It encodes CASRPGLAGAGTGELFF.

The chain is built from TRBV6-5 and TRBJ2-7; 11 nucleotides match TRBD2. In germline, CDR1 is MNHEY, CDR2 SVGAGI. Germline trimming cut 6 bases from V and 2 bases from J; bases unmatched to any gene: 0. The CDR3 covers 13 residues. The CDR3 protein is CASRTSGAYEQYF. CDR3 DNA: TGTGCCAGCAGGACTAGCGGGGCCTACGAGCAGTACTTC.

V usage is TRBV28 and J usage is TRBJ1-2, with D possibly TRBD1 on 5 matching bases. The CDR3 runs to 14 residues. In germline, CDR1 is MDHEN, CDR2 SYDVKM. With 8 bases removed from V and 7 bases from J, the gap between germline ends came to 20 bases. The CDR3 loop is CASSPPGGVPGYTF. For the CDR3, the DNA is TGTGCCAGCTCCCCTCCGGGGGGAGTTCCTGGCTACACCTTC.

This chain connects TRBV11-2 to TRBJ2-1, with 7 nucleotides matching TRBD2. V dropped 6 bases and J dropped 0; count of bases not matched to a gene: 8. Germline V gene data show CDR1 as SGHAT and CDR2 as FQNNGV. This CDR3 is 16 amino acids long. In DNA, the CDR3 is TGTGCCAGCAGTCTAGAGGGCGGGAGCTCCTACAATGAGCAGTTCTTC. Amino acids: CASSLEGGSSYNEQFF.

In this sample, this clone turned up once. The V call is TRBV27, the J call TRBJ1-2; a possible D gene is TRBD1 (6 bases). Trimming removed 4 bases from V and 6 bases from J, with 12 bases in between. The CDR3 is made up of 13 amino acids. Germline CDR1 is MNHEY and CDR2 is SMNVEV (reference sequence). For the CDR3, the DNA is TGTGCCAGCAGTTCGACAGGTGGGAATGGCTACACCTTC. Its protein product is CASSSTGGNGYTF.

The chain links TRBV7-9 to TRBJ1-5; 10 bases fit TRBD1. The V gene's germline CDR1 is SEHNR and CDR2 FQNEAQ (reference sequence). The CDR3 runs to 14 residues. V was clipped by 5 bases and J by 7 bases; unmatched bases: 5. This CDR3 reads CASSRQGAGQPQHF. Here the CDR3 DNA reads TGTGCCAGCAGCAGACAGGGGGCCGGACAGCCCCAGCATTTT. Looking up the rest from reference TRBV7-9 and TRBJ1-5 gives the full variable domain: DTGVSQNPRHKITKRGQNVTFRCDPISEHNRLYWYRQTLGQGPEFLTYFQNEAQLEKSRLLSDRFSAERPKGSFSTLEIQRTEQGDSAMYLCASSRQGAGQPQHFGDGTRLSIL.